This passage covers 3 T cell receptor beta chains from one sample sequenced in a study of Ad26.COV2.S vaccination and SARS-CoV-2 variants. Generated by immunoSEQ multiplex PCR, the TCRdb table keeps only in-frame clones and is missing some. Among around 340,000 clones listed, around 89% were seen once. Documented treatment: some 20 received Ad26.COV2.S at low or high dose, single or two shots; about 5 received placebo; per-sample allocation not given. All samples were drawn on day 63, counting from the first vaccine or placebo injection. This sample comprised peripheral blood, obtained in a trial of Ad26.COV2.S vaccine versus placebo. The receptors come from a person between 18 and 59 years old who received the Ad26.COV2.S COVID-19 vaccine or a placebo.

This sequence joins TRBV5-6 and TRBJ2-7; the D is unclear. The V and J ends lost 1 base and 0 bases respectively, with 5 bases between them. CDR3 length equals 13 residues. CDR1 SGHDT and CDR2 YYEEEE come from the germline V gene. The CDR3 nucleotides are TGTGCCAGCAGCTTGTGGGTCTCCTACGAGCAGTACTTC. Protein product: CASSLWVSYEQYF.

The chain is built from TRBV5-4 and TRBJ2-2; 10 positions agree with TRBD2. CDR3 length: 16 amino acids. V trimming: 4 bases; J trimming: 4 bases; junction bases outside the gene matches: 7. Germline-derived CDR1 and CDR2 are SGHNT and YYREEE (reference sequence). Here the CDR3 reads CASSDQRGGLTGELFF. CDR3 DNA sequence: TGTGCCAGCAGCGACCAGCGGGGGGGCCTCACCGGGGAGCTGTTTTTT.

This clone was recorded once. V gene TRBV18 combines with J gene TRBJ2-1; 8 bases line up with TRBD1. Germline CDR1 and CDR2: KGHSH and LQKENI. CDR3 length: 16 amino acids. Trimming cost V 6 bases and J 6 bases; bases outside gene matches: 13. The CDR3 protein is CASSYGQGPSINEQFF. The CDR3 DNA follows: TGTGCCAGCTCCTACGGACAGGGCCCGTCGATCAATGAGCAGTTCTTC.